This record looks at one T cell receptor (beta chain) sequence and its context. The antigen is not known. The sample comes from a study of T cell responses to AZD1222 COVID-19 vaccine. In germline, CDR1 is GTSNPN, CDR2 SVGIG (reference sequence). V was pared by 4 bases and J by 8 bases, with 14 bases between. This CDR3 has 12 residues. Profiling relied on immunoSEQ multiplex PCR, and the TCRdb table lists in-frame clones only, not all of them. Of over 150,000 clones listed, approximately 92% are singletons. Notes on the study in general: Scientists sampled the repertoires only once the peak T cell response had passed. White British donors predominated, females outnumbered males, and clonal diversity was possibly underestimated. Spike-specific TCR repertoires showed rising breadth and depth after two AZD1222 doses. Seropositive status at baseline applied to only six AZD1222 recipients.

The rearrangement links TRBV30 to TRBJ1-1; D gene ambiguous. The TCR originated in an adult in good health. The source was peripheral blood, collected on day 0 of AZD1222 vaccination. The CDR3 DNA reads TGTGCCTGGATCGTAACATACCGGGAAGCTTTCTTT. Its protein is CAWIVTYREAFF.